The present T cell receptor (beta chain) was sequenced within a study of STAT3 mutations in large granular lymphocyte leukemia. Whole-study context: Roughly half of the longitudinally sequenced T-LGLL patients carried detectable canonical activating STAT3 mutations. Study-level findings and limits: No sample exists from the first appearance of each clone. At least one immunodominant TCR beta clonotype appeared in every T-cell large granular lymphocyte leukemia patient.

Generated by immunoSEQ multiplex PCR, the TCRdb table keeps only in-frame clones and is missing some. Of approximately 10,000 clones in the sample, more than 75% were seen once. The CDR3 totals 13 residues. Per the germline V gene, CDR1 is SQVTM and CDR2 is ANQGSEA. V lost 3 bases, J lost 3 bases, and 5 bases stayed unmatched. Concerning this clone: The antigen remains unidentified.

Sequencing was done on a sample of peripheral blood mononuclear cells. This chain uses TRBV29-1 with TRBJ2-7, with TRBD2 matching 7 bases. This sequence originates from a man aged 55 to 70 with T-cell large granular lymphocyte leukemia. Some clones in this sample may be carry-over from other donors' samples. In DNA form, the CDR3 reads TGCAGCGTTGAGGAGGGAGGGGACTACGAGCAGTACTTC. Translating it yields CSVEEGGDYEQYF.